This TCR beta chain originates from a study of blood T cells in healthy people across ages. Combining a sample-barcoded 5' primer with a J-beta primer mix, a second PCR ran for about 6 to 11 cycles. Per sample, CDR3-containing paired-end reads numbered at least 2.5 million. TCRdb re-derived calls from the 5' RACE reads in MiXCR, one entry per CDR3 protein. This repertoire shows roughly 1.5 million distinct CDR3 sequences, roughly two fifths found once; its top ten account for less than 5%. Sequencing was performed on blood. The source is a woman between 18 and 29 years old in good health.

Written as DNA, the CDR3 is TGTGCCAGCAGTTACGATGCTGGGGCTAGCGGCCACAATGAGCAGTTCTTC. It codes for CASSYDAGASGHNEQFF. This chain uses TRBV6-5 with TRBJ2-1; 7 bases line up with TRBD2. CDR3 size: 17 residues. The trim removed 2 bases at V and 5 bases at J, leaving 12 bases unmatched. Germline CDR1 is MNHEY and CDR2 is SVGAGI.